The rows below give T cell receptor beta chains drawn from one sample of a study of blood T cell repertoires in COVID-19. Libraries were prepared by immunoSEQ multiplex PCR; TCRdb keeps only in-frame clonotypes and omits some of them. The table shows fewer than 250,000 clones, with 70% to 90% occurring only once. The sample comprised PBMCs or T cells enriched from blood (not recorded which). The source is a woman aged 35 to 49 in a cohort exposed to, infected with or recovered from COVID-19 (not recorded which). Each CDR3 is given without its conserved first and last residue. Each record gives: D gene, V gene, clone size, CDR3 length, J gene, CDR3 protein. The D gene is left open where the match is weak. Clone sizes are given selectively: once, few, many, or a class where the clone is expanded.

TRBD1	TRBV5-6	.	12	TRBJ1-1	ASSIGQGITEAF
.	TRBV11-3	.	10	TRBJ2-5	ASSSQSETQY
.	TRBV5-4	.	12	TRBJ1-1	ASSLGGAGTEAF
.	TRBV6-2/TRBV6-3	.	11	TRBJ2-3	ASSYSAEATQY
TRBD1	TRBV6-5	.	12	TRBJ1-6	ASRRQGFDSPLH
TRBD2	TRBV14	once	14	TRBJ2-7	ASSQEGTSVSYEQY
TRBD2	TRBV7-2	.	14	TRBJ2-5	ASSMGLAGGGETQY
TRBD1	TRBV7-2	.	12	TRBJ1-5	ASSRDRGFQPQH
.	TRBV19	.	11	TRBJ1-1	ASSVTKNTEAF
.	TRBV18	.	15	TRBJ2-1	ASSRPSLAGFFNEQF
.	TRBV11-3	.	11	TRBJ2-1	ASSFYRYNEQF
TRBD1	TRBV3-1/TRBV3-2	.	15	TRBJ1-1	ASSQTGQGVLNTEAF
.	TRBV5-1	few	13	TRBJ2-2	ASSLAGWGTGELF
.	TRBV19	.	12	TRBJ2-3	ASSMGTRTDTQY
.	TRBV19	.	12	TRBJ2-7	ASSIGPDSYEQY
.	TRBV9	.	12	TRBJ1-3	ASERGASGNTIY
TRBD2	TRBV19	.	15	TRBJ2-3	ASSKLAGGPSTDTQY
TRBD1	TRBV5-1	.	15	TRBJ2-5	ASSGPRVGTAQVTQY
.	TRBV6-5	.	11	TRBJ1-2	ASSYEGGRGYT
.	TRBV6-2/TRBV6-3	.	13	TRBJ1-2	ASSYSIRHAYGYT